This paragraph covers one TCR beta chain sequence. Assay used: immunoSEQ multiplex PCR; TCRdb lists only in-frame clones, some missing. The sample has about 38,000 clones; more than 90% are singletons. These data are taken from a study of T cell changes during pregnancy in multiple sclerosis. The V gene's germline CDR1 is SGHDT and CDR2 YYEEEE. V was cut by 4 bases and J by 12 bases, with 19 bases left in between. CDR3 length: 13 amino acids. The chain recombines TRBV5-6 with TRBJ1-2, with D possibly TRBD1 on 6 matching bases. Here the sequenced sample was CD8+ T cells from peripheral blood mononuclear cells, taken after pregnancy. The receptor's source is a female donor with multiple sclerosis, enrolled in a pregnancy study. CDR3 amino acids: CASSPGSGEFHTF. The CDR3 DNA is TGTGCCAGCAGCCCCGGGTCAGGGGAGTTTCACACCTTC.